Listed below are T cell receptor beta chains from one sample, sequenced in a study of blood T cell repertoires in COVID-19. Repertoires were generated with immunoSEQ multiplex PCR, while TCRdb's copy carries only in-frame clones and drops some. The sample lists 150,000 to 200,000 clones, more than 75% seen once, with roughly 1.2% in the top ten. Sequencing was carried out using PBMCs or T cells enriched from blood (not recorded which). These receptors were taken from a human donor with acute COVID-19. The donor label of this sample is uncertain. CDR3s include the opening cysteine and the closing phenylalanine or tryptophan. D genes are given only for firm matches. Not every row has a clone size; where given, it reads once, few, many or a size class.

clone size: NA
V gene: TRBV2
J gene: TRBJ1-2
D gene: NA
CDR3 protein: CASRPGYYGYTF
CDR3 DNA: TGTGCCAGCAGACCAGGCTACTATGGCTACACCTTC

clone size: few
V gene: TRBV27
J gene: TRBJ2-7
D gene: NA
CDR3 protein: CASSFAGPYEQYF
CDR3 DNA: TGTGCCAGCAGTTTTGCAGGTCCCTACGAGCAGTACTTC

clone size: NA
V gene: TRBV10-3
J gene: TRBJ1-4
D gene: NA
CDR3 protein: CATNPTGGEGWLFF
CDR3 DNA: TGTGCCACAAATCCGACGGGGGGAGAAGGATGGCTGTTTTTT

clone size: NA
V gene: TRBV2
J gene: TRBJ1-2
D gene: TRBD1
CDR3 protein: CASSRRDRANYGYTF
CDR3 DNA: TGTGCCAGCAGTCGCCGGGACAGAGCCAACTATGGCTACACCTTC

clone size: NA
V gene: TRBV9
J gene: TRBJ2-1
D gene: TRBD2
CDR3 protein: CASSVAGGLNEQFF
CDR3 DNA: TGTGCCAGCAGCGTAGCGGGGGGGCTGAATGAGCAGTTCTTC

clone size: NA
V gene: TRBV4-1
J gene: TRBJ1-4
D gene: TRBD1
CDR3 protein: CASSQRVIGGPLATNEKLFF
CDR3 DNA: TGCGCCAGCAGCCAACGAGTAATAGGGGGCCCGTTAGCAACTAATGAAAAACTGTTTTTT

clone size: NA
V gene: TRBV3-1/TRBV3-2
J gene: TRBJ2-7
D gene: TRBD2
CDR3 protein: CASSHLAGRYYEQYF
CDR3 DNA: TGTGCCAGCAGCCATCTAGCGGGGAGATACTACGAGCAGTACTTC

clone size: NA
V gene: TRBV12-3/TRBV12-4
J gene: TRBJ1-4
D gene: TRBD1
CDR3 protein: CATRQGGGEKLFF
CDR3 DNA: TGTGCCACGAGACAGGGAGGAGGCGAAAAACTGTTTTTT

clone size: NA
V gene: TRBV27
J gene: TRBJ2-3
D gene: TRBD2
CDR3 protein: CASSFRSGLAGGPSTDTQYF
CDR3 DNA: TGTGCCAGCAGTTTCCGATCAGGACTAGCGGGGGGGCCTAGCACAGATACGCAGTATTTT

clone size: NA
V gene: TRBV30
J gene: TRBJ1-5
D gene: NA
CDR3 protein: CAWSVDSGLNQPQHF
CDR3 DNA: TGTGCCTGGAGTGTAGACTCGGGGTTGAATCAGCCCCAGCATTTT

clone size: few
V gene: TRBV7-9
J gene: TRBJ1-2
D gene: NA
CDR3 protein: CASSLIGGGYTF
CDR3 DNA: TGTGCCAGCAGCTTAATCGGGGGAGGCTACACCTTC

clone size: NA
V gene: TRBV2
J gene: TRBJ1-5
D gene: TRBD1
CDR3 protein: CASSDLDRRLNQPQHF
CDR3 DNA: TGTGCCAGCAGCGACCTGGACAGGAGGCTCAATCAGCCCCAGCATTTT

clone size: many
V gene: TRBV10-3
J gene: TRBJ1-2
D gene: NA
CDR3 protein: CAISVGGDGYTF
CDR3 DNA: TGTGCCATCAGTGTTGGAGGGGATGGCTACACCTTC

clone size: NA
V gene: TRBV27
J gene: TRBJ2-1
D gene: NA
CDR3 protein: CASSFPGGYQFF
CDR3 DNA: TGTGCCAGCAGTTTCCCCGGCGGATATCAGTTCTTC

clone size: few
V gene: TRBV27
J gene: TRBJ2-5
D gene: TRBD1
CDR3 protein: CASSKGFGTAQETQYF
CDR3 DNA: TGTGCCAGCAGCAAGGGTTTCGGGACAGCACAAGAGACCCAGTACTTC

clone size: few
V gene: TRBV7-3
J gene: TRBJ1-2
D gene: TRBD1
CDR3 protein: CASSLPRGMTYGYTF
CDR3 DNA: TGTGCCAGCAGCTTACCCAGGGGGATGACCTATGGCTACACCTTC

clone size: NA
V gene: TRBV7-6
J gene: TRBJ2-3
D gene: TRBD2
CDR3 protein: CASSLGAGVSSDTQYF
CDR3 DNA: TGTGCCAGCAGCTTAGGGGCGGGGGTAAGCTCAGATACGCAGTATTTT

clone size: NA
V gene: TRBV27
J gene: TRBJ1-5
D gene: NA
CDR3 protein: CASSLRGGQPQHF
CDR3 DNA: TGTGCCAGCAGTTTGAGGGGGGGACAGCCCCAGCATTTT

clone size: once
V gene: TRBV28
J gene: TRBJ1-2
D gene: TRBD1
CDR3 protein: CASSAGQVYGYTF
CDR3 DNA: TGTGCCAGCAGTGCGGGACAGGTATATGGCTACACCTTC

clone size: NA
V gene: TRBV9
J gene: TRBJ2-3
D gene: NA
CDR3 protein: CASSDSRGTDTQYF
CDR3 DNA: TGTGCCAGCAGCGACTCGCGAGGCACAGATACGCAGTATTTT

clone size: NA
V gene: TRBV18
J gene: TRBJ1-1
D gene: TRBD1
CDR3 protein: CASSRPGQRNTEAFF
CDR3 DNA: TGTGCCAGCTCACGACCGGGACAGCGGAACACTGAAGCTTTCTTT

clone size: NA
V gene: TRBV24-1
J gene: TRBJ1-2
D gene: NA
CDR3 protein: CATSDLGGGGYTF
CDR3 DNA: TGTGCCACCAGTGATCTCGGGGGAGGTGGCTACACCTTC

clone size: NA
V gene: TRBV10-3
J gene: TRBJ2-7
D gene: NA
CDR3 protein: CAIRTPLGLEQYF
CDR3 DNA: TGTGCCATCCGAACCCCACTAGGCCTCGAGCAGTACTTC

clone size: NA
V gene: TRBV7-9
J gene: TRBJ1-2
D gene: NA
CDR3 protein: CASSPGLRALYGYTF
CDR3 DNA: TGTGCCAGCAGCCCCGGGCTCAGGGCCCTCTATGGCTACACCTTC

clone size: NA
V gene: TRBV10-3
J gene: TRBJ1-1
D gene: TRBD1
CDR3 protein: CAISETPTGTGTAFF
CDR3 DNA: TGTGCCATCAGTGAGACCCCGACCGGGACAGGGACCGCTTTCTTT

clone size: NA
V gene: TRBV4-1
J gene: TRBJ2-7
D gene: NA
CDR3 protein: CASSQAPPGSDYEQYF
CDR3 DNA: TGCGCCAGCAGCCAAGCCCCACCAGGGTCGGACTACGAGCAGTACTTC

clone size: NA
V gene: TRBV7-9
J gene: TRBJ1-4
D gene: TRBD1
CDR3 protein: CASSLGTGGFRKLFF
CDR3 DNA: TGTGCCAGCAGCTTAGGTACAGGGGGTTTTCGAAAACTGTTTTTT

clone size: NA
V gene: TRBV6-5
J gene: TRBJ1-3
D gene: NA
CDR3 protein: CAAFTNARGNTIYF
CDR3 DNA: TGTGCCGCGTTTACGAACGCCCGAGGAAACACCATATATTTT

clone size: NA
V gene: TRBV3-1/TRBV3-2
J gene: TRBJ2-7
D gene: TRBD1
CDR3 protein: CASSQEDDRGDEQYF
CDR3 DNA: TGTGCCAGCAGCCAAGAAGATGACAGGGGCGACGAGCAGTACTTC

clone size: NA
V gene: TRBV11-2
J gene: TRBJ1-1
D gene: NA
CDR3 protein: CASSLGRGDTEAFF
CDR3 DNA: TGTGCCAGCAGCTTAGGGCGGGGCGACACTGAAGCTTTCTTT

clone size: NA
V gene: TRBV4-1
J gene: TRBJ1-6
D gene: TRBD1
CDR3 protein: CASSLGTGYNSPLHF
CDR3 DNA: TGCGCCAGCAGCCTTGGGACAGGCTATAATTCACCCCTCCACTTT

clone size: NA
V gene: TRBV5-1
J gene: TRBJ2-2
D gene: NA
CDR3 protein: CASSLESGGRWTGELFF
CDR3 DNA: TGCGCCAGCAGCTTGGAATCAGGGGGGCGTTGGACCGGGGAGCTGTTTTTT

clone size: once
V gene: TRBV7-2
J gene: TRBJ2-7
D gene: TRBD2
CDR3 protein: CASSPSRRLANEQYF
CDR3 DNA: TGTGCCAGCAGCCCCTCGCGGCGACTAGCGAACGAGCAGTACTTC

clone size: NA
V gene: TRBV4-1
J gene: TRBJ2-5
D gene: NA
CDR3 protein: CASSQVSQYQETQYF
CDR3 DNA: TGCGCCAGCAGCCAAGTCTCTCAGTACCAAGAGACCCAGTACTTC

clone size: NA
V gene: TRBV5-4
J gene: TRBJ2-1
D gene: TRBD1
CDR3 protein: CASSLDTGGQFF
CDR3 DNA: TGTGCCAGCAGCTTGGACACAGGGGGCCAGTTCTTC

clone size: NA
V gene: TRBV5-6
J gene: TRBJ2-2
D gene: NA
CDR3 protein: CASSLPSGRGIGKTGELFF
CDR3 DNA: TGTGCCAGCAGCTTGCCCTCGGGCAGGGGAATAGGAAAAACCGGGGAGCTGTTTTTT

clone size: NA
V gene: TRBV19
J gene: TRBJ1-5
D gene: TRBD1
CDR3 protein: CASSPWRGQGGQPQHF
CDR3 DNA: TGTGCCAGTAGTCCCTGGAGAGGACAGGGGGGTCAGCCCCAGCATTTT

clone size: NA
V gene: TRBV5-1
J gene: TRBJ2-7
D gene: NA
CDR3 protein: CASSYHRASYEQYF
CDR3 DNA: TGCGCCAGCAGCTACCACAGGGCATCCTACGAGCAGTACTTC

clone size: NA
V gene: TRBV5-1
J gene: TRBJ1-1
D gene: TRBD1
CDR3 protein: CASRTGVRVNTEAFF
CDR3 DNA: TGCGCCAGCAGAACAGGGGTGAGGGTGAACACTGAAGCTTTCTTT

clone size: NA
V gene: TRBV6-2/TRBV6-3
J gene: TRBJ2-7
D gene: NA
CDR3 protein: CASSTGLTRGEQYF
CDR3 DNA: TGTGCCAGCAGTACGGGACTGACCAGGGGGGAGCAGTACTTC

clone size: NA
V gene: TRBV7-8
J gene: TRBJ2-1
D gene: TRBD2
CDR3 protein: CASSLPPWTRRNEQFF
CDR3 DNA: TGTGCCAGCAGTTTACCACCCTGGACTAGGCGGAATGAGCAGTTCTTC

clone size: NA
V gene: TRBV28
J gene: TRBJ2-3
D gene: NA
CDR3 protein: CASTLAQGTSTDTQYF
CDR3 DNA: TGTGCCAGCACCCTAGCACAGGGAACTAGCACAGATACGCAGTATTTT

clone size: NA
V gene: TRBV19
J gene: TRBJ1-5
D gene: TRBD1
CDR3 protein: CASSGTRGLTDQPQHF
CDR3 DNA: TGTGCCAGTAGTGGGACCAGGGGGCTAACAGATCAGCCCCAGCATTTT

clone size: NA
V gene: TRBV13
J gene: TRBJ1-2
D gene: TRBD1
CDR3 protein: CASSSGTAGGYGYTF
CDR3 DNA: TGTGCCAGCAGCTCCGGGACAGCAGGAGGGTATGGCTACACCTTC

clone size: few
V gene: TRBV2
J gene: TRBJ1-1
D gene: NA
CDR3 protein: CASSDMLRRGEAFF
CDR3 DNA: TGTGCCAGCAGTGACATGCTTAGAAGAGGTGAAGCTTTCTTT

clone size: once
V gene: TRBV9
J gene: TRBJ2-7
D gene: NA
CDR3 protein: CASSPQLYEQYF
CDR3 DNA: TGTGCCAGCAGCCCACAGCTCTACGAGCAGTACTTC

clone size: NA
V gene: TRBV25-1
J gene: TRBJ1-4
D gene: TRBD1
CDR3 protein: CASSIRDRGYEKLFF
CDR3 DNA: TGTGCCAGCAGTATTCGGGACAGGGGTTATGAAAAACTGTTTTTT

clone size: NA
V gene: TRBV5-1
J gene: TRBJ1-1
D gene: TRBD1
CDR3 protein: CASSLGTGGSAFF
CDR3 DNA: TGCGCCAGCAGCTTGGGGACAGGGGGCTCAGCTTTCTTT

clone size: NA
V gene: TRBV5-1
J gene: TRBJ1-4
D gene: TRBD1
CDR3 protein: CASSTRQGAGEKLFF
CDR3 DNA: TGCGCCAGCAGCACCCGACAGGGGGCGGGGGAAAAACTGTTTTTT

clone size: NA
V gene: TRBV7-9
J gene: TRBJ2-5
D gene: TRBD2
CDR3 protein: CASSLTPRGGEETQYF
CDR3 DNA: TGTGCCAGCAGCTTAACCCCCCGGGGGGGCGAGGAGACCCAGTACTTC

clone size: NA
V gene: TRBV6-2/TRBV6-3
J gene: TRBJ2-7
D gene: TRBD2
CDR3 protein: CASSYSPGSGVFSYEQYF
CDR3 DNA: TGTGCCAGCAGTTACTCCCCCGGGAGCGGGGTTTTCTCCTACGAGCAGTACTTC

clone size: NA
V gene: TRBV7-9
J gene: TRBJ1-6
D gene: TRBD1
CDR3 protein: CASSFGTDTLNSPLHF
CDR3 DNA: TGTGCCAGCAGCTTCGGGACAGACACACTAAATTCACCCCTCCACTTT